A single sample is the source of the 13 T cell receptor beta chains below, sequenced in a study of cytomegalovirus exposure and HLA in healthy donors. The study ran its PCR with 60 Vbeta and 13 Jbeta primers. Libraries were prepared by immunoSEQ multiplex PCR; TCRdb keeps only in-frame clonotypes and omits some of them. Found here are about 120,000 clones, 81% of them singletons; the top ten hold 3.9%. The sequencing sample was made of PBMCs. The source is a woman aged 25-40 years in good health and CMV-seronegative.

The chain joins TRBV27 to TRBJ1-6, with no clear D. V gave up 0 bases and J gave up 7 bases, with 10 bases separating them. The CDR3 sequence is 15 residues long. CDR1 is MNHEY, CDR2 SMNVEV, per germline (reference sequence). The CDR3 here is CASSLSRGLNSPLHF. The CDR3 nucleotides read TGTGCCAGCAGTTTATCTCGGGGTCTCAATTCACCCCTCCACTTT.

The chain combines TRBV2 with TRBJ2-2; 7 nucleotides line up with TRBD2. V lost 7 bases to trimming and J lost 1 base; unmatched junction nucleotides: 3. CDR1 is SNHLY and CDR2 is FYNNEI in the germline V gene. The CDR3 length is 14 residues. The CDR3 DNA reads as TGTGCCAGCACGCTAGCGGAGAACACCGGGGAGCTGTTTTTT. Amino acids: CASTLAENTGELFF.

The CDR3 loop reads CASESFTGTQPQHF. CDR3 coding DNA: TGTGCCAGCGAATCTTTTACAGGGACTCAGCCCCAGCATTTT. V is TRBV6-1 and J is TRBJ1-5; TRBD1 is a possible D gene (6 bases). Trimming stripped 8 bases from V and 6 bases from J, with 17 bases between. Germline CDR1 and CDR2: MNHNS and SASEGT. The length of the CDR3 is 14 residues.

J is TRBJ2-7 and V is TRBV7-2; D possibly corresponds to TRBD2 (5 bases). Germline V lookup: CDR1 SGHTA, CDR2 FQGNSA. Trimming took off 5 bases at V and 9 bases at J, with 11 bases between the two ends. This CDR3 has 11 amino acids. The CDR3 DNA reads as TGTACCAGCAGCCAAGGGAGTACGCAGTACTTC. The encoded protein is CTSSQGSTQYF.

In this sample, this clone turned up a few times. V gene TRBV27 combines with J gene TRBJ2-5; 9 bases are a match to TRBD2. After removal of 5 bases from V and 4 bases from J, the junction contained 2 bases not matched to a gene. The CDR3 consists of 13 residues. Germline lookup yields CDR1 MNHEY and CDR2 SMNVEV (reference sequence). CDR3 loop: CASSGLARETQYF. The CDR3 DNA is TGTGCCAGCAGTGGACTAGCGAGAGAGACCCAGTACTTC.

This chain connects TRBV11-2 to TRBJ1-2; possibly TRBD1 for D (6 bases). V dropped 5 bases and J dropped 7 bases, with 26 bases sitting between them. Germline values: CDR1 SGHAT, CDR2 FQNNGV. The CDR3 loop spans 17 amino acids. This CDR3 reads CASSATGTSRFLSGYTF. The CDR3 DNA reads as TGTGCCAGCAGCGCTACCGGGACATCCCGTTTTCTCTCTGGCTACACCTTC.

The chain links TRBV4-1 to TRBJ2-3, with TRBD2 identical over 8 bases. Trimming took 6 bases from V and 3 from J; bases not matched to a gene: 14. CDR3 length: 17 residues. The germline V gene has CDR1 MGHRA and CDR2 YSYEKL. CDR3: CASSYGPGTRGTDTQYF. In nucleotides, the CDR3 is TGCGCCAGCAGTTACGGGCCCGGGACTAGAGGAACAGATACGCAGTATTTT.

This clone was recorded a few times. The genes are TRBV4-1 and TRBJ2-3; 11 bases are a match to TRBD2. Trimming took 0 bases from V and 3 from J; bases not matched to a gene: 5. Per germline, CDR1 MGHRA and CDR2 YSYEKL. This CDR3 region has 17 residues. In DNA, the CDR3 is TGCGCCAGCAGCCAAGATACTAGCGGGAGTGGGACAGATACGCAGTATTTT. It encodes CASSQDTSGSGTDTQYF.

The J gene is TRBJ2-3, the V gene TRBV7-9; the match to TRBD1 covers 8 bases. CDR1 and CDR2 (germline): SEHNR, FQNEAQ (reference sequence). The CDR3 is 17 residues long. V gave up 5 bases and J gave up 0 bases; unmatched junction bases: 10. The CDR3 coding sequence is TGTGCCAGCAGCACAGGGGGGTCGCGGGATAGCACAGATACGCAGTATTTT. This gives the protein CASSTGGSRDSTDTQYF.

This clone was detected only a few times. The J gene is TRBJ2-7, the V gene TRBV13, with a weak D call TRBD2 (5 bases). Germline CDR1 PRHDT, CDR2 FYEKMQ (reference sequence). V lost 5 bases and J lost 4, with 9 bases in between. CDR3 size: 12 residues. DNA for the CDR3: TGTGCCAGCAGCGCCAGAGGGTACGAGCAGTACTTC. Translation gives CASSARGYEQYF.

The CDR3 DNA reads TGTGCCAGCGAGGGTGTCGATAATTCACCCCTCCACTTT. It yields the protein CASEGVDNSPLHF. V usage is TRBV28 and J usage is TRBJ1-6; D gene uncertain. With 8 bases removed from V and 5 bases from J, the gap between germline ends came to 10 bases. The CDR3 runs to 13 residues. Germline-derived CDR1 and CDR2 are MDHEN and SYDVKM.

The rearrangement joins TRBV5-1 to TRBJ2-7, with 10 positions matching TRBD1. Trimming cost V 0 bases and J 4 bases; bases outside gene matches: 4. Germline values: CDR1 SGHRS, CDR2 YFSETQ. CDR3 length: 15 residues. CDR3 coding DNA: TGCGCCAGCAGCTTGGCCGGGACAGGGGATTACGAGCAGTACTTC. Protein sequence: CASSLAGTGDYEQYF.

The chain employs TRBV19 and TRBJ2-1; TRBD2 matches at 12 bases. Trimming at V came to 3 bases and at J to 7 bases, leaving 7 bases not matched to a gene. This CDR3 contains 16 residues. CDR1 LNHDA and CDR2 SQIVND come from the germline V gene (reference sequence). The CDR3 is CASSMGLAGGVNEQFF. Written as DNA, the CDR3 is TGTGCCAGTAGTATGGGGCTAGCGGGAGGGGTAAATGAGCAGTTCTTC.